The 30 T cell receptor beta chains in this list originate from one sample, sequenced in a study of T cells in Graves' hyperthyroidism and ophthalmopathy. Researchers took RNA transcripts and amplified the TCR beta CDR3 regions from them. A first-round RT-PCR of the TCR CDR3 used the HTBI primer set. TCRdb reprocessed the multiplex PCR reads via MiXCR and lists one record per CDR3 protein. The table lists hundreds of thousands of distinct CDR3 sequences, roughly 15% of them singletons, with roughly an eighth in the top ten. Sequencing was done on a sample of blood. The receptors shown here come from a woman between 50 and 59 years old with Graves' ophthalmopathy.

This clonotype was found many times. The chain uses TRBV29-1 and TRBJ2-1, with 10 positions matching TRBD2. The CDR3 runs to 14 residues. Germline assignment: CDR1 SQVTM and CDR2 ANQGSEA. The J segment lost 7 bases and the V segment lost 7 bases, leaving 10 bases of the junction unmatched. The CDR3 loop reads CSAARSSGSNEQFF. The CDR3 nucleotides are TGCAGCGCCGCTAGGTCTAGCGGGAGTAATGAGCAGTTCTTC.

This clonotype was found many times. The chain has TRBV7-2 and TRBJ2-7, with D uncertain. From germline, CDR1 is SGHTA and CDR2 FQGNSA. V was clipped by 5 bases and J by 0 bases, with 8 bases between them. This CDR3 has 13 amino acids. The DNA for the CDR3 is TGTGCCAGCAGCCCAACGACCTCCTACGAGCAGTACTTC. Protein product: CASSPTTSYEQYF.

This rearrangement joins TRBV11-2 to TRBJ1-1; a possible D gene is TRBD1 (6 bases). The CDR3 is 16 residues long. Germline loops: CDR1 SGHAT, CDR2 FQNNGV. Trimming shortened V by 4 bases and J by 0 bases, and 15 bases separated the two germline ends. The CDR3 sequence is CASSSIGRGVNTEAFF. The DNA of the CDR3 is TGTGCCAGCAGCTCTATAGGGAGGGGGGTGAACACTGAAGCTTTCTTT.

This clonotype was seen ten or more times. The chain has TRBV5-1 and TRBJ1-5; perhaps TRBD1 as D (6 bases). This CDR3 spans 13 amino acids. Germline-derived CDR1 and CDR2 are SGHRS and YFSETQ. Trimming removed 8 bases at V and 0 bases at J, with 9 bases between. The CDR3 is CARGGHSNQPQHF. CDR3 nucleotide sequence: TGCGCCAGAGGGGGACATAGCAATCAGCCCCAGCATTTT.

This clonotype was observed at least ten times. The chain is built from TRBV11-2 and TRBJ1-1; 11 nucleotides agree with TRBD1. The CDR3 covers 16 residues. With 4 bases clipped from V and 0 bases from J, the junction kept 4 bases outside the gene matches. Germline V gene lookup returns CDR1 SGHAT and CDR2 FQNNGV. The CDR3, as DNA: TGTGCCAGCAGCTGGGGACAGGGGGGAATGAACACTGAAGCTTTCTTT. Translating gives CASSWGQGGMNTEAFF.

The genes are TRBV28 and TRBJ1-2; D is ambiguous. CDR1 and CDR2 (germline): MDHEN, SYDVKM. Trimming removed 1 base from V and 4 bases from J, with 7 bases in between. This CDR3 is built from 13 residues. The DNA of the CDR3 is TGTGCCAGCAGTTTATCGCCGACCTATGGCTACACCTTC. Residues: CASSLSPTYGYTF.

With respect to this clonotype: A read error is likely, as this CDR3 ends without the conserved phenylalanine or tryptophan. The V gene is TRBV12-3 or TRBV12-4, the J gene TRBJ2-5; TRBD1 might be the D (7 bases). The CDR3 sequence is 14 residues long. V dropped 5 bases and J dropped 4 bases, with 14 bases sitting between them. Here the CDR3 reads CASSPRQGGETQYY. CDR3 coding DNA: TGTGCCAGCAGTCCTCGACAGGGAGGAGAGACCCAGTACTAC.

This clonotype was detected a few times. CDR3 residues: CASSPPGGSGRTDTQYF. Written as DNA, the CDR3 is TGTGCCAGCTCACCACCGGGAGGTAGCGGGAGGACAGATACGCAGTATTTT. The J gene is TRBJ2-3, the V gene TRBV18, with 10 bases aligning to TRBD2. V was clipped by 0 bases and J by 3 bases; unmatched bases: 6. This CDR3 region has 17 residues. Germline V gives CDR1 KGHSH, CDR2 LQKENI.

In its sample, this clonotype was seen a few times. The chain couples TRBV30 to TRBJ2-2; 7 nucleotides line up with TRBD1. CDR1 is GTSNPN, CDR2 SVGIG, per germline (reference sequence). With V trimmed by 0 bases and J by 2 bases, 6 bases remained unmatched. This CDR3 contains 16 residues. The CDR3 loop is CAWSVKGTVNTGELFF. CDR3 DNA sequence: TGTGCCTGGAGTGTAAAAGGGACAGTAAACACCGGGGAGCTGTTTTTT.

With respect to this clonotype: A single base separates this from a much larger clone, so it may be a read error. CDR3 amino acids: CASSITGAEQCF. The CDR3 DNA reads TGTGCCAGCAGTATCACAGGGGCCGAGCAGTGCTTC. This rearrangement joins TRBV12-3 or TRBV12-4 to TRBJ2-7, with 7 bases aligning to TRBD1. This CDR3 has 12 residues.

This clonotype was counted between two and nine times. J is TRBJ2-7 and V is TRBV13; D perhaps matches TRBD1 (6 bases). In germline, CDR1 is PRHDT, CDR2 FYEKMQ (reference sequence). This CDR3 is built from 14 residues. V was cut by 5 bases and J by 2 bases, with 13 bases left in between. The CDR3 DNA reads TGTGCCAGCAGCCCCCTGACAGGAACCTACGAGCAGTACTTC. This codes for CASSPLTGTYEQYF.

The chain couples TRBV7-3 to TRBJ2-6; the D is unclear. This CDR3 has 14 amino acids. V was clipped by 7 bases and J by 0 bases, with 7 bases between them. CDR1 and CDR2 (germline): SGHTA, FQGTGA. CDR3 sequence reads: CASKLRSGANVLTF. The CDR3 nucleotides read TGTGCCAGCAAGCTCCGCTCTGGGGCCAACGTCCTGACTTTC. The variable domain in full, with the rest retrieved from reference TRBV7-3 and TRBJ2-6, is GAGVSQTPSNKVTEKGKYVELRCDPISGHTALYWYRQSLGQGPEFLIYFQGTGAADDSGLPNDRFFAVRPEGSVSTLKIQRTERGDSAVYLCASKLRSGANVLTFGAGSRLTVL.

This clonotype was recorded at least ten times. The gene calls are TRBV18 and TRBJ2-1, with TRBD2 as a possible D gene (5 bases). Deletions cut 3 bases from V and 8 bases from J, with 17 bases between. The CDR3 runs 15 residues. CDR1 and CDR2 (germline): KGHSH, LQKENI. CDR3 bases: TGTGCCAGCTCACCCCCGGGGATCTGGAACGATGAGCAGTTCTTC. Its translation is CASSPPGIWNDEQFF.

This clonotype was seen many times. The chain recombines TRBV12-3 or TRBV12-4 with TRBJ1-1; D uncertain. Trimming pared 0 bases from V and 0 bases from J, leaving 23 bases between. The CDR3 length is 20 residues. In nucleotides, the CDR3 is TGTGCCAGCAGTTTAGCCCCCTTAAGGGTTCAGAGGGCCATGAACACTGAAGCTTTCTTT. Translation gives CASSLAPLRVQRAMNTEAFF.

This chain joins TRBV6-5 and TRBJ1-4; 8 positions agree with TRBD1. The CDR3 consists of 15 residues. Germline CDR1 is MNHEY and CDR2 is SVGAGI. Losses at the gene ends were 0 bases for V and 8 bases for J; bases not matched to a gene: 5. This chain's CDR3 is CASSYSQGASEKLFF. For the CDR3, the DNA is TGTGCCAGCAGTTACTCGCAGGGGGCATCAGAAAAACTGTTTTTT.

This clonotype was picked up many times. This chain links TRBV15 with TRBJ1-2; 7 bases match TRBD1. V lost 1 base, J lost 4 bases, and 6 bases stayed unmatched. Germline CDR1 is LNHNV and CDR2 is YYDKDF (reference sequence). The length of the CDR3 is 15 residues. The CDR3 coding sequence is TGTGCCACCAGCAGAGGTGGGACAGCCAGCTATGGCTACACCTTC. Translated: CATSRGGTASYGYTF.

This clonotype was counted many times. The chain is built from TRBV27 and TRBJ2-7; 14 bases fit TRBD2. Unmatched junction bases numbered 8, after V lost 6 bases and J lost 1 base. The CDR3 runs 17 residues. Germline CDR1 MNHEY, CDR2 SMNVEV (reference sequence). In nucleotides, the CDR3 is TGTGCCAGCAGCCCCGGGACTAGCGGGAGAACTTCCTACGAGCAGTACTTC. It yields the protein CASSPGTSGRTSYEQYF.

This clonotype was picked up many times. The J gene is TRBJ1-1, the V gene TRBV4-2; D is uncertain. The CDR3 is 14 residues long. Germline values: CDR1 LGHNA, CDR2 YNFKEQ. V was cut by 2 bases and J by 0 bases, with 7 bases left in between. The CDR3 here is CASSQIAMNTEAFF. The CDR3 DNA reads TGTGCCAGCAGCCAAATCGCGATGAACACTGAAGCTTTCTTT.

A few counts support this clonotype. The rearrangement links TRBV7-2 to TRBJ2-5; D ambiguous. The V gene's germline CDR1 is SGHTA and CDR2 FQGNSA. V was shortened by 1 base and J by 5 bases, with 11 bases between the two germline ends. The CDR3 is 14 residues long. This chain's CDR3 is CASSLGRAYETQYF. CDR3 DNA sequence: TGTGCCAGCAGCTTAGGCCGGGCGTACGAGACCCAGTACTTC.

V usage is TRBV14 and J usage is TRBJ1-1, with TRBD1 matching 8 bases. After removal of 0 bases from V and 3 bases from J, the junction contained 6 bases not matched to a gene. The CDR3 extends over 16 amino acids. Germline V gene sequence: CDR1 SGHDN, CDR2 FVKESK. For the CDR3, the DNA is TGTGCCAGCAGCCAAGATCGCCTGACAGGGGACACTGAAGCTTTCTTT. Translation gives CASSQDRLTGDTEAFF. Supplemented by reference TRBV14 and TRBJ1-1, the full variable domain reads EAGVTQFPSHSVIEKGQTVTLRCDPISGHDNLYWYRRVMGKEIKFLLHFVKESKQDESGMPNNRFLAERTGGTYSTLKVQPAELEDSGVYFCASSQDRLTGDTEAFFGQGTRLTVV.

The chain carries TRBV19 and TRBJ1-5, with D unresolved. There are 16 residues in the CDR3. The V end lost 3 bases, the J end lost 9 bases, and 21 bases lay between the germline ends. Germline CDR1 reads LNHDA; CDR2 reads SQIVND (reference sequence). As DNA, the CDR3 is TGTGCCAGTAGTATTCTCCTCGTTGGGAGAGGCGTGCCCCAGCATTTT. Its translation is CASSILLVGRGVPQHF. Full variable domain (outside the CDR3, taken from reference TRBV19 and TRBJ1-5): DGGITQSPKYLFRKEGQNVTLSCEQNLNHDAMYWYRQDPGQGLRLIYYSQIVNDFQKGDIAEGYSVSREKKESFPLTVTSAQKNPTAFYLCASSILLVGRGVPQHFGDGTRLSIL.

In this sample, this clonotype turned up many times. V usage is TRBV11-2 and J usage is TRBJ2-1; TRBD2 matches at 9 bases. The CDR3 loop spans 17 amino acids. The V and J ends lost 5 bases and 3 bases, in that order; junction bases with no gene match: 11. Per germline, CDR1 SGHAT and CDR2 FQNNGV. The CDR3 loop reads CASSGLGPSGIYNEQFF. CDR3 coding DNA: TGTGCCAGCAGCGGACTCGGGCCTAGCGGGATCTACAATGAGCAGTTCTTC.

The table lists this clonotype with many counts. This chain joins TRBV7-2 and TRBJ2-1; TRBD1 matches 7 bases. This CDR3 is built from 14 residues. CDR1 is SGHTA and CDR2 is FQGNSA in the germline V gene. Germline trimming cut 4 bases from V and 0 bases from J; bases unmatched to any gene: 0. This CDR3 is CASSWDSSYNEQFF. The CDR3 DNA is TGTGCCAGCAGCTGGGACAGCTCCTACAATGAGCAGTTCTTC.

The rearrangement links TRBV7-3 to TRBJ1-6; tentative D call: TRBD1 (5 bases). Germline V gene lookup returns CDR1 SGHTA and CDR2 FQGTGA. The CDR3 has 16 residues. V was shortened by 5 bases and J by 7 bases, with 18 bases between the two germline ends. Here the CDR3 DNA reads TGTGCCAGCAGCCAGGGAGGACTGCGGATCAATTCACCCCTCCACTTT. Protein: CASSQGGLRINSPLHF.

This clonotype was counted many times. This chain connects TRBV12-3 or TRBV12-4 to TRBJ1-1; D is undetermined. Trimming removed 5 bases at V and 4 bases at J, with 11 bases between. The CDR3 runs to 13 residues. This CDR3 is CASSKGGSTEAFF. The CDR3 nucleotides read TGTGCCAGCAGTAAAGGTGGTAGCACTGAAGCTTTCTTT.

This clonotype came up a few times. Written as DNA, the CDR3 is TGTGCCAGCAGCTCGATAAGGACGGGGAACACTGAAGCTTTCTTT. Translated: CASSSIRTGNTEAFF. V and J are TRBV5-6 and TRBJ1-1; D gene unclear. V was pared by 3 bases and J by 1 base, with 13 bases between. Germline CDR1 and CDR2: SGHDT and YYEEEE. The CDR3 is 15 amino acids.

This clonotype was observed many times. The rearrangement uses TRBV20-1 and TRBJ2-3; D not certain. Germline V gene data show CDR1 as DFQATT and CDR2 as SNEGSKA (reference sequence). This CDR3 comprises 13 residues. Trimming pared 2 bases from V and 8 bases from J, leaving 14 bases between. CDR3 coding DNA: TGCAGTGCTAGACCCACCGGCTTTATTACGCAGTATTTT. It yields the protein CSARPTGFITQYF.

There are many counts of this clonotype. The chain has TRBV20-1 and TRBJ2-3; D is possibly TRBD1 or TRBD2 (5 bases each). Germline-derived CDR1 and CDR2 are DFQATT and SNEGSKA (reference sequence). V was cut by 3 bases and J by 1 base, with 8 bases left in between. CDR3 length: 13 amino acids. The chain's CDR3 is CSARQGGTDTQYF. Written as DNA, the CDR3 is TGCAGTGCTAGGCAGGGAGGCACAGATACGCAGTATTTT.

This chain links TRBV30 with TRBJ1-4; 7 bases line up with TRBD1. The CDR3 runs to 19 residues. Germline CDR1 reads GTSNPN; CDR2 reads SVGIG (reference sequence). V lost 0 bases and J lost 4; bases outside the gene matches: 17. CDR3 residues: CAWSVPLGDRGTDNEKLFF. CDR3 DNA: TGTGCCTGGAGTGTACCTCTCGGGGACAGAGGAACGGATAATGAAAAACTGTTTTTT.

V usage is TRBV5-1 and J usage is TRBJ2-2, with 9 bases lining up with TRBD1. The ends lost 0 bases at V and 5 bases at J; junction bases unmatched: 5. The CDR3 totals 16 residues. Germline CDR1 reads SGHRS; CDR2 reads YFSETQ. This CDR3 is CASSLARTGVTGELFF. CDR3 nucleotide sequence: TGCGCCAGCAGCTTGGCTCGGACAGGGGTTACCGGGGAGCTGTTTTTT. Together with reference TRBV5-1 and TRBJ2-2, the CDR3 gives the full variable domain: KAGVTQTPRYLIKTRGQQVTLSCSPISGHRSVSWYQQTPGQGLQFLFEYFSETQRNKGNFPGRFSGRQFSNSRSEMNVSTLELGDSALYLCASSLARTGVTGELFFGEGSRLTVL.